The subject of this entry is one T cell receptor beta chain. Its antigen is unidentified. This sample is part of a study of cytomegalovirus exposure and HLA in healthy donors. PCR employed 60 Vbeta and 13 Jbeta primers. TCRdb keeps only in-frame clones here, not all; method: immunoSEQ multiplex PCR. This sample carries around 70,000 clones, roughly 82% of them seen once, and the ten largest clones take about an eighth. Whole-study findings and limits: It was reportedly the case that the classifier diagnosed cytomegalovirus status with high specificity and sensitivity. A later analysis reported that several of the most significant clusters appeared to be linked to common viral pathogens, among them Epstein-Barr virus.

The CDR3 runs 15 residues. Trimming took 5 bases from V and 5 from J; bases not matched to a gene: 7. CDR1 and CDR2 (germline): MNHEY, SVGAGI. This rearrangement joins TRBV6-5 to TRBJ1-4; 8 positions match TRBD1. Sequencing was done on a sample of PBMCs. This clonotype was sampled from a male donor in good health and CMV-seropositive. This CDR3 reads CASSRTGSGNEKLFF. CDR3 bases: TGTGCCAGCAGTCGGACAGGGAGTGGAAATGAAAAACTGTTTTTT.